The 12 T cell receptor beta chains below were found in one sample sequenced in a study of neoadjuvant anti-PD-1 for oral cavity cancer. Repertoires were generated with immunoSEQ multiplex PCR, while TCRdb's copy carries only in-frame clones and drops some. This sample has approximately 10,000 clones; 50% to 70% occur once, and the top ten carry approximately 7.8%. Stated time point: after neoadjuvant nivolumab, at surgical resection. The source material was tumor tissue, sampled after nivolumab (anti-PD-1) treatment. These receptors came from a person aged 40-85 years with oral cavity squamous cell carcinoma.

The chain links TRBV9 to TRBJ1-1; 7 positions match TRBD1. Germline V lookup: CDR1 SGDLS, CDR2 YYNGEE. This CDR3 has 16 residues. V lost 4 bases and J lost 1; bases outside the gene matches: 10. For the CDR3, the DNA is TGTGCCAGCAGCCGGCGACAGGGAGGGGCGAACACTGAAGCTTTCTTT. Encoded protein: CASSRRQGGANTEAFF.

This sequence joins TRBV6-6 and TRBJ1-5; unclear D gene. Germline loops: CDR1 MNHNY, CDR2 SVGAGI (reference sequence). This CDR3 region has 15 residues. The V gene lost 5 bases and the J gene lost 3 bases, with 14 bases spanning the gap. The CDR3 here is CASSPAGRPNQPQHF. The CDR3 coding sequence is TGTGCCAGCAGTCCTGCCGGACGGCCCAATCAGCCCCAGCATTTT.

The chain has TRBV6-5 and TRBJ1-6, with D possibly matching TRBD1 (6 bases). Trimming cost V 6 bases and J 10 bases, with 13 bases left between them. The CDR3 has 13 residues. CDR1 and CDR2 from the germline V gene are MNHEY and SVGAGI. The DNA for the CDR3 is TGTGCCAGCAGCGGACAGTCGTACTCACCCCTCCACTTT. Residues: CASSGQSYSPLHF.

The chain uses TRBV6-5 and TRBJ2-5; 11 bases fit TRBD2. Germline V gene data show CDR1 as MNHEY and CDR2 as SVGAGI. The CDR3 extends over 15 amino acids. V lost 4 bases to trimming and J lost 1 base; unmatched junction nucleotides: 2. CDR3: CASSFGLAGQETQYF. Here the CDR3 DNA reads TGTGCCAGCAGTTTCGGACTAGCGGGCCAAGAGACCCAGTACTTC.

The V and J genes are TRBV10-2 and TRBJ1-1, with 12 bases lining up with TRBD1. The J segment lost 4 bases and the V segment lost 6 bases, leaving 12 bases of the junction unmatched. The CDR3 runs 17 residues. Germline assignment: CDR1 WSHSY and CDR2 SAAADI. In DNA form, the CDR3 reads TGCGCCAGCAGGTCCGGGACAGGGGGCTCGAAGGGCACTGAAGCTTTCTTT. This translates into CASRSGTGGSKGTEAFF.

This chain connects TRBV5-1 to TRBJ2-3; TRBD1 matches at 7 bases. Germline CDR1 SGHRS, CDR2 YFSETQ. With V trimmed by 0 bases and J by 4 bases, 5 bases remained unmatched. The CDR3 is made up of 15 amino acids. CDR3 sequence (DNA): TGCGCCAGCAGCTTGGGTGACAGGGAAGCAGATACGCAGTATTTT. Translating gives CASSLGDREADTQYF.

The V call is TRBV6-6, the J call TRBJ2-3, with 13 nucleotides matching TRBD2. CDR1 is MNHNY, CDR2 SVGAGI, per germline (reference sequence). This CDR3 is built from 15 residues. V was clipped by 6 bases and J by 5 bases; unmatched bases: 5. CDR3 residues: CASRTSGGEVDTQYF. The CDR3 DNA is TGTGCCAGCAGAACTAGCGGGGGGGAGGTAGATACGCAGTATTTT.

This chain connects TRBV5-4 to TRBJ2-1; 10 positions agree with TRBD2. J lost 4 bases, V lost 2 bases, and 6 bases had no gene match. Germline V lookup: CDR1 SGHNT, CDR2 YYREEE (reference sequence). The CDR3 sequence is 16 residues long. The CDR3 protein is CASSFPLAGAYNEQFF. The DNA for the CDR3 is TGTGCCAGCAGCTTTCCCCTAGCGGGGGCATACAATGAGCAGTTCTTC.

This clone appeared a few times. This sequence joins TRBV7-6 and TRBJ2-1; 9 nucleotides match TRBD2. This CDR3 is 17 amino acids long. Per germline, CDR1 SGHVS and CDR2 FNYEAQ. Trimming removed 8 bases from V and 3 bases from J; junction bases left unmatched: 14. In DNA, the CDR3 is TGTGCCAGCTCACCCCAGGCTCGACTAGCGGTCTACAATGAGCAGTTCTTC. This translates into CASSPQARLAVYNEQFF.

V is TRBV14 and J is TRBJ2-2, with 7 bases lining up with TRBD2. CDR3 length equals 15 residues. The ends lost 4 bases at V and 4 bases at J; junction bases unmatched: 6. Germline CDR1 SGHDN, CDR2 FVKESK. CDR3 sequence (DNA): TGTGCCAGCAGCCTTGGTGGCGGGAGCACCGGGGAGCTGTTTTTT. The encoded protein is CASSLGGGSTGELFF.

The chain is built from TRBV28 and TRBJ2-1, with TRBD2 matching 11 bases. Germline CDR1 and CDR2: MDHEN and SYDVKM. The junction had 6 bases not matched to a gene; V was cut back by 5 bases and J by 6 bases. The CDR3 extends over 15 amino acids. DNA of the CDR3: TGTGCCAGCAGTCTCACTAGCGGGAGTTTCAATGAGCAGTTCTTC. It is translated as CASSLTSGSFNEQFF.

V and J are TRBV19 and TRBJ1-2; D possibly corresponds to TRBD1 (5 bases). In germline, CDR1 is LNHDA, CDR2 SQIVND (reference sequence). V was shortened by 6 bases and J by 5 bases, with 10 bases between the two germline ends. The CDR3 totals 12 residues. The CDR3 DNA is TGTGCCAGTAGAGCCGGGGGGTATGGCTACACCTTC. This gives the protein CASRAGGYGYTF.